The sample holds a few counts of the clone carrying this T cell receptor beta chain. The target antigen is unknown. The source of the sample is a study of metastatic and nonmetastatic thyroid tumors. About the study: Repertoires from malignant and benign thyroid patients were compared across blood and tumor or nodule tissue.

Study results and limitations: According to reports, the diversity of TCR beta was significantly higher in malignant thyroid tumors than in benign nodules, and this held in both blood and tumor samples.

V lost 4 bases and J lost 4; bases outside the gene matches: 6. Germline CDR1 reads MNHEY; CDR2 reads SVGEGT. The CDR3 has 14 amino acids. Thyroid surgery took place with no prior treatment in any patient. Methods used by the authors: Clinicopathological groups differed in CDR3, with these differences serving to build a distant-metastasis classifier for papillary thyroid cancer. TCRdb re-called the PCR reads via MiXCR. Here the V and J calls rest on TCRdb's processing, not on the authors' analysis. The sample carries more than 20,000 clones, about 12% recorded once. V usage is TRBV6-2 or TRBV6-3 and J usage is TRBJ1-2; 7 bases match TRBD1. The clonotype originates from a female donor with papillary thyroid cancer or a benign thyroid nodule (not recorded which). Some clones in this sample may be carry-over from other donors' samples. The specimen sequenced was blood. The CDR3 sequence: CASSWTGASYGYTF. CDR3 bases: TGTGCCAGCAGTTGGACAGGTGCCTCCTATGGCTACACCTTC.